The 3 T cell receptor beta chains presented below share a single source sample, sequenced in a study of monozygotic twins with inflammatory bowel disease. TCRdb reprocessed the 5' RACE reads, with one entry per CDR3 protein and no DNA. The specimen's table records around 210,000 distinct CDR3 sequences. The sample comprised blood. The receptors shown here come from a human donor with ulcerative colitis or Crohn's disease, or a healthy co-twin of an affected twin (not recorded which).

CDR3 region: CSAPSAAGELFF. The chain employs TRBV20-1 and TRBJ2-2; TCRdb selects TRBD1, and the lack of DNA leaves this call unchecked. Germline V gene lookup returns CDR1 DFQATT and CDR2 SNEGSKA (reference sequence). The CDR3 is made up of 12 amino acids.

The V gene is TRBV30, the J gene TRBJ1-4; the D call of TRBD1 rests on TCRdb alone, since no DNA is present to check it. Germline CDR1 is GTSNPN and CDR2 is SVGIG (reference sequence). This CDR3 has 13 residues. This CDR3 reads CAWIPGDNEKLFF.

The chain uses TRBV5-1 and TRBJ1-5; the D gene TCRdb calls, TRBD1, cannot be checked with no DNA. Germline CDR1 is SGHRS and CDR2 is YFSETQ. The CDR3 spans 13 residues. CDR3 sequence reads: CASRRDLGQPQHF.